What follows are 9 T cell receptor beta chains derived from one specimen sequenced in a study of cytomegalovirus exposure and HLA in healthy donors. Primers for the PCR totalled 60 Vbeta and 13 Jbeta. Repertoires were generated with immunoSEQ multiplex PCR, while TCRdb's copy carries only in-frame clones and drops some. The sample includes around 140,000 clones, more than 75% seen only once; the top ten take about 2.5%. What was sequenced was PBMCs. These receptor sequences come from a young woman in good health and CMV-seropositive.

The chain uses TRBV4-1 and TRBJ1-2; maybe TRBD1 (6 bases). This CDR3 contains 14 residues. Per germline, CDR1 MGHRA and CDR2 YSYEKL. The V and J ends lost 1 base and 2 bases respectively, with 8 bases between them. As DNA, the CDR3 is TGCGCCAGCAGCCAAGTTGGACAGAACTATGGCTACACCTTC. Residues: CASSQVGQNYGYTF.

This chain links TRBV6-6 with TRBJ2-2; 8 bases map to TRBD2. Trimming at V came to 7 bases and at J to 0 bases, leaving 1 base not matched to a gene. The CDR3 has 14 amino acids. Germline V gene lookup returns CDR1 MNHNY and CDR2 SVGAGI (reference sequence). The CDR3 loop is CASTGGANTGELFF. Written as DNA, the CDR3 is TGTGCCAGCACCGGGGGGGCGAACACCGGGGAGCTGTTTTTT.

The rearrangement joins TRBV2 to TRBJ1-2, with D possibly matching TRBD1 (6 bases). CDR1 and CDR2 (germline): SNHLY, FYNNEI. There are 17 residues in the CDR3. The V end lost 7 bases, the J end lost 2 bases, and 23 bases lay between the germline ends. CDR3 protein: CASTKQGRGIGNYGYTF. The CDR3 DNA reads TGTGCCAGCACCAAACAGGGCCGAGGTATTGGGAACTATGGCTACACCTTC.

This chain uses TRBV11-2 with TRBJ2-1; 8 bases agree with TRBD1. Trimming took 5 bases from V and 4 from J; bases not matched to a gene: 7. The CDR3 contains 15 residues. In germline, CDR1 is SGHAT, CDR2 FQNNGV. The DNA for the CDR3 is TGTGCCAGCAGCAGCAGGGGGCCATCGTACAATGAGCAGTTCTTC. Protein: CASSSRGPSYNEQFF.

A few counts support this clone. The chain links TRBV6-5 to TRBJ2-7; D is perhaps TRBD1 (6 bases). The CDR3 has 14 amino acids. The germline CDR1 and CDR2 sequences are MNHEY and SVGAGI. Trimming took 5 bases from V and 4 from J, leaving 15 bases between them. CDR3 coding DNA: TGTGCCAGCAGTGAAGTCCAGGGGAGTTACGAGCAGTACTTC. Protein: CASSEVQGSYEQYF.

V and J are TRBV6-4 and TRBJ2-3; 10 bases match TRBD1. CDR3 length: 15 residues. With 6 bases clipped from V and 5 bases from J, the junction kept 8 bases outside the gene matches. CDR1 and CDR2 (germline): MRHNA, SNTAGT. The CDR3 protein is CASSTETGGLDTQYF. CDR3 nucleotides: TGTGCCAGCAGCACTGAGACAGGGGGCTTAGATACGCAGTATTTT.

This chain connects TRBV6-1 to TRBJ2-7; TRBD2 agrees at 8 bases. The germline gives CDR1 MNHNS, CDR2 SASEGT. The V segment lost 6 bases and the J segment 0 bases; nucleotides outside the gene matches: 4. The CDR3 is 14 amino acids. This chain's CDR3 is CASSPRGGSYEQYF. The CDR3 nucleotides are TGTGCCAGCAGCCCCCGGGGGGGCTCCTACGAGCAGTACTTC.

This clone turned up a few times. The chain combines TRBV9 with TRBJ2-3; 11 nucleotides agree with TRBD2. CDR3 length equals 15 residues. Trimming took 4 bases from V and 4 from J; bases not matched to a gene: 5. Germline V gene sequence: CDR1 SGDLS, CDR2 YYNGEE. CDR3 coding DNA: TGTGCCAGCAGCCTAGCGGGGGGAACGCCAGATACGCAGTATTTT. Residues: CASSLAGGTPDTQYF. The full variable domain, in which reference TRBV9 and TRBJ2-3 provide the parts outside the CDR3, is DSGVTQTPKHLITATGQRVTLRCSPRSGDLSVYWYQQSLDQGLQFLIQYYNGEERAKGNILERFSAQQFPDLHSELNLSSLELGDSALYFCASSLAGGTPDTQYFGPGTRLTVL.

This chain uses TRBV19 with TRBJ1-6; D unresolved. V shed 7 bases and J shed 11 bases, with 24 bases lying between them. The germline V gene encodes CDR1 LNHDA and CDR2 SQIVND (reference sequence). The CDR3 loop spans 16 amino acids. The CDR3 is CASTHTPGQRGTPLHF. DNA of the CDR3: TGTGCCAGTACCCATACTCCGGGCCAGCGAGGGACACCCCTCCACTTT.